The 25 T cell receptor beta chains in this list originate from one sample, sequenced in a study of CD8 T cells in ankylosing spondylitis. TCRdb redid the calling of the 5' RACE reads with MiXCR, one entry per CDR3 protein. The table has under 200,000 distinct CDR3 sequences, over 10% seen once. Sequenced: blood, either unsorted or a sorted T cell fraction (not recorded which). The receptors come from a female donor with ankylosing spondylitis or in good health (not recorded which).

This clonotype has ten or more counts. The chain has TRBV29-1 and TRBJ2-7; 10 nucleotides agree with TRBD2. The CDR3 totals 14 residues. Germline V gene sequence: CDR1 SQVTM, CDR2 ANQGSEA. The junction had 7 bases not matched to a gene; V was cut back by 5 bases and J by 3 bases. Written as DNA, the CDR3 is TGCAGCGTTTCGATAGGACTAGCGGACTACGAGCAGTACTTC. Protein product: CSVSIGLADYEQYF.

This clonotype was seen a few times. The chain couples TRBV6-2 or TRBV6-3 to TRBJ2-7; D gene unclear. Deletions cut 7 bases from V and 2 bases from J, with 6 bases between. The CDR3 is made up of 11 amino acids. Germline V gene sequence: CDR1 MNHEY, CDR2 SVGEGT. This CDR3 reads CASNVAYEQYF. The CDR3 DNA sequence: TGTGCCAGCAATGTAGCCTACGAGCAGTACTTC.

This clonotype occurred a few times. The chain joins TRBV7-3 to TRBJ2-1; D uncertain. The V gene lost 6 bases and the J gene lost 3 bases, with 9 bases spanning the gap. Germline CDR1 and CDR2: SGHTA and FQGTGA. This CDR3 contains 13 residues. The CDR3 is CASSQAGYNEQFF. The CDR3 bases are TGTGCCAGCAGTCAGGCAGGCTACAATGAGCAGTTCTTC.

V usage is TRBV6-2 or TRBV6-3 and J usage is TRBJ2-7, with 11 bases lining up with TRBD2. This CDR3 has 15 amino acids. With V trimmed by 3 bases and J by 3 bases, 4 bases remained unmatched. Germline V gene lookup returns CDR1 MNHEY and CDR2 SVGEGT. In DNA form, the CDR3 reads TGTGCCAGCAGTTATGTGGGACTAGCGGTCTACGAGCAGTACTTC. Amino acid sequence: CASSYVGLAVYEQYF.

A few counts support this clonotype. The J gene is TRBJ1-5, the V gene TRBV12-3 or TRBV12-4; TRBD1 matches at 7 bases. Trimming at V came to 4 bases and at J to 4 bases, leaving 4 bases not matched to a gene. CDR3 length: 14 amino acids. The chain's CDR3 is CASSSPGGNQPQHF. As DNA, the CDR3 is TGTGCCAGCAGTTCCCCAGGGGGGAATCAGCCCCAGCATTTT.

The rearrangement uses TRBV19 and TRBJ1-2; unclear D gene. This CDR3 has 11 amino acids. Germline-derived CDR1 and CDR2 are LNHDA and SQIVND (reference sequence). Trimming left V 8 bases short and J 4 bases short, with 8 bases between. Here the CDR3 reads CASGDGYGYTF. The CDR3 DNA reads TGTGCCAGTGGCGATGGCTATGGCTACACCTTC.

Ten or more counts support this clonotype. The chain has TRBV12-3 or TRBV12-4 and TRBJ1-1; D gene uncertain. Trimming pared 2 bases from V and 1 base from J, leaving 8 bases between. CDR3 length equals 14 residues. The CDR3, as DNA: TGTGCCAGCAGTTTACAGGAGTCGAACACTGAAGCTTTCTTT. Residues: CASSLQESNTEAFF.

This clonotype was observed a handful of times. The CDR3 DNA reads TGTGCCAGCAGTTTTAAGGGGGTCGCGAACACTGAAGCTTTCTTT. Protein product: CASSFKGVANTEAFF. The chain employs TRBV12-3 or TRBV12-4 and TRBJ1-1, with D possibly TRBD1 on 6 matching bases. V shed 3 bases and J shed 1 base, with 12 bases lying between them. CDR3 length equals 15 residues.

This clonotype was seen ten or more times. This rearrangement joins TRBV4-3 to TRBJ2-1, with 8 bases fitting TRBD2. The CDR3 runs to 15 residues. V was clipped by 1 base and J by 7 bases; unmatched bases: 6. Germline V gene sequence: CDR1 LGHNA, CDR2 YSLEER. CDR3 sequence (DNA): TGCGCCAGCAGCCAAGTTACTAGCGGAGCGAATGAGCAGTTCTTC. This translates into CASSQVTSGANEQFF.

The rearrangement joins TRBV5-1 to TRBJ1-2; 12 positions match TRBD1. Germline-derived CDR1 and CDR2 are SGHRS and YFSETQ. The CDR3 is 15 amino acids. J was trimmed by 7 bases and V by 4 bases; bases with no gene match: 8. Here the CDR3 reads CASSLEGQGASGYTF. For the CDR3, the DNA is TGCGCCAGCAGCCTGGAGGGACAGGGGGCTTCTGGCTACACCTTC.

This clonotype was observed a handful of times. This chain uses TRBV20-1 with TRBJ2-7, with D perhaps matching TRBD1 (6 bases). The CDR3 is made up of 15 amino acids. CDR1 and CDR2 (germline): DFQATT, SNEGSKA (reference sequence). Trimming removed 2 bases from V and 2 bases from J, with 16 bases in between. The CDR3 loop reads CSARPQGTRAYEQYF. In DNA, the CDR3 is TGCAGTGCTAGACCACAGGGTACGAGGGCCTACGAGCAGTACTTC.

The rearrangement links TRBV5-6 to TRBJ1-4, with 7 bases identical to TRBD1. The ends lost 0 bases at V and 8 bases at J; junction bases unmatched: 7. CDR3 size: 15 residues. The germline V gene encodes CDR1 SGHDT and CDR2 YYEEEE. For the CDR3, the DNA is TGTGCCAGCAGCTTGGCCGGGTTAGGGGGCGAAAAACTGTTTTTT. The encoded protein is CASSLAGLGGEKLFF.

This clonotype was seen repeatedly, ten times or more. The gene calls are TRBV5-1 and TRBJ2-1; D not certain. The CDR3 sequence is 11 residues long. Deletions cut 5 bases from V and 8 bases from J, with 8 bases between. CDR1 and CDR2 from the germline V gene are SGHRS and YFSETQ. The CDR3 sequence: CASRGWDEQFF. The CDR3 nucleotides read TGCGCCAGCAGGGGGTGGGATGAGCAGTTCTTC.

This clonotype was recorded many times. CDR3 nucleotide sequence: TGTGCCAGCCCCCGACCAGCGGGAGGGCCGCACTACAATGAGCAGTTCTTC. The encoded protein is CASPRPAGGPHYNEQFF. V and J are TRBV9 and TRBJ2-1; 10 nucleotides match TRBD2. The CDR3 has 17 residues. Germline V gives CDR1 SGDLS, CDR2 YYNGEE. Unmatched junction bases numbered 13, after V lost 7 bases and J lost 3 bases.

This clonotype showed up just a few times. The CDR3 region is CASSALGRGTDTQYF. The DNA of the CDR3 is TGTGCCAGCAGCGCCCTAGGGAGGGGCACAGATACGCAGTATTTT. The chain links TRBV11-2 to TRBJ2-3; TRBD2 agrees at 7 bases. The germline V gene has CDR1 SGHAT and CDR2 FQNNGV. Trimming took 5 bases from V and 1 from J; bases not matched to a gene: 6. The CDR3 is 15 amino acids.

This clonotype was recorded at least ten times. For the CDR3, the DNA is TGCAGTGCTAAATGGGAGGACTTAATCACAGATACGCAGTATTTT. This translates into CSAKWEDLITDTQYF. This chain joins TRBV20-1 and TRBJ2-3, with D possibly being TRBD2 (6 bases). The CDR3 sequence is 15 residues long. CDR1 and CDR2 (germline): DFQATT, SNEGSKA (reference sequence). The V and J ends lost 4 bases and 2 bases respectively, with 16 bases between them.

This clonotype has at least ten counts. The J gene is TRBJ2-7, the V gene TRBV7-9, with TRBD2 matching 8 bases. Germline CDR1 SEHNR, CDR2 FQNEAQ (reference sequence). CDR3 length: 13 amino acids. The V segment lost 5 bases and the J segment 6 bases; nucleotides outside the gene matches: 6. Written as DNA, the CDR3 is TGTGCCAGCAGCGCCGGGACTAGAGTCGAGCAGTACTTC. This gives the protein CASSAGTRVEQYF.

This clonotype came up once. The chain couples TRBV7-6 to TRBJ1-4, with 8 positions matching TRBD1. After removal of 5 bases from V and 3 bases from J, the junction contained 8 bases not matched to a gene. The CDR3 has 16 amino acids. CDR1 and CDR2 (germline): SGHVS, FNYEAQ. CDR3 coding DNA: TGTGCCAGCAGCAATCGTGGGACAGGCCCTAATGAAAAACTGTTTTTT. Its translation is CASSNRGTGPNEKLFF.

Comment on this clonotype: A much larger clone differs from this one at a single base, so this may be a read error. This chain connects TRBV7-2 to TRBJ2-1; 7 bases are a match to TRBD2. From germline, CDR1 is SGHTA and CDR2 FQGNSA. There are 15 residues in the CDR3. The CDR3 sequence: CASRSLADHLNEQLF. The CDR3 DNA follows: TGTGCCAGCAGGTCGCTAGCGGACCACCTCAATGAGCAGCTCTTC.

Written as DNA, the CDR3 is TGTGCCAGCAGCTTGGCGTTAGCGAAAGATACGCAGTATTTT. Translated, it gives CASSLALAKDTQYF. The V call is TRBV5-6, the J call TRBJ2-3, with D possibly TRBD2 on 5 matching bases. Germline assignment: CDR1 SGHDT and CDR2 YYEEEE. This CDR3 spans 14 amino acids. The germline V and J ends were trimmed by 0 bases and 5 bases, with 10 bases remaining between them.

Comments on this clonotype: Possible read error: a much larger clone is one base away. This chain uses TRBV2 with TRBJ2-3; possibly TRBD2 for D (6 bases). There are 13 residues in the CDR3. CDR1 and CDR2 from the germline V gene are SNHLY and FYNNEI. DNA of the CDR3: TGTGCCAGCAGTGACGGGAGCACAGATAGGCAGTATTTT. Its protein is CASSDGSTDRQYF.

This clonotype came up a few times. The chain carries TRBV29-1 and TRBJ2-7; 7 bases agree with TRBD1. Germline lookup yields CDR1 SQVTM and CDR2 ANQGSEA. The CDR3 length is 13 residues. V lost 3 bases and J lost 3; bases outside the gene matches: 5. The CDR3 spells CSVEEDRYYEQYF. The CDR3 DNA reads TGCAGCGTTGAGGAGGACAGGTACTACGAGCAGTACTTC.

This clonotype was counted at least ten times. The CDR3 reads CASSQASLAVDTQYF. The CDR3 bases are TGCGCCAGCAGCCAAGCATCCCTAGCGGTGGATACGCAGTATTTT. The rearrangement joins TRBV4-3 to TRBJ2-3; TRBD2 matches 7 bases. From germline, CDR1 is LGHNA and CDR2 YSLEER. With 1 base clipped from V and 6 bases from J, the junction kept 7 bases outside the gene matches. The CDR3 covers 15 residues.

This clonotype was detected ten times or more. The chain combines TRBV27 with TRBJ1-2; a weak D match, TRBD1 (5 bases). Germline CDR1 is MNHEY and CDR2 is SMNVEV (reference sequence). The germline V and J ends were trimmed by 3 bases and 2 bases, with 7 bases remaining between them. CDR3 size: 13 residues. The CDR3 coding sequence is TGTGCCAGCAGTTTTCAGGGAAACTATGGCTACACCTTC. Its protein product is CASSFQGNYGYTF.

This clonotype was seen repeatedly, ten times or more. V and J are TRBV24-1 and TRBJ2-1, with TRBD1 identical over 9 bases. The CDR3 consists of 14 residues. J gave up 12 bases and V 1 base, and 6 bases lay outside the gene matches. The V gene's germline CDR1 is KGHDR and CDR2 SFDVKD. The CDR3 protein is CATSDFVDRGVQFF. DNA of the CDR3: TGTGCCACCAGTGATTTTGTGGACAGGGGTGTGCAGTTCTTC.